This entry concerns a single T cell receptor beta chain. Its antigen is undetermined. Generation of TCR cDNA used 5'RACE template switching (which added a universal primer site and UMIs). TCRdb fed the 5' RACE reads into MiXCR, producing one record per CDR3 protein. The data show 200,000 to 300,000 distinct CDR3 sequences, less than 9% seen once. This CDR3 region has 14 residues. The sample is drawn from a study of T cells after yellow fever vaccination. General study findings and limits: By day 5 rather than day 15, the secondary response had peaked, though it was weaker. Clonotype sharing between CD4 and CD8 compartments was small. Reappearance after the booster was seen for most primary-vaccination clones, at roughly 96% CD4 and more than 80% CD8.

This TCR derives from a man aged 30 to 39 who received the YFV17D yellow fever vaccine. The chain recombines TRBV1 with TRBJ1-1. TRBV1 counts as a pseudogene. Here the sequenced sample was CD4+ T cells sorted from PBMCs, taken 15 days after the yellow fever booster vaccination. CDR3 coding DNA: TGCACCAGCAGCCCAAAAACTAAGGGCACTGAAGCTTTCTTT. This encodes CTSSPKTKGTEAFF.